The sequence of this T cell receptor beta chain was determined in a study of blood T cell repertoires in COVID-19. This clone was counted once. In the authors' workflow: Amplifying reference gene primers gave estimates of nucleated cell counts. Sequencing used immunoSEQ multiplex PCR; TCRdb keeps in-frame clones, though not all of them. V, J and clone size are those of that table, while D and trimming were read from the DNA. This sample has 40,000 to 60,000 clones, with 68% found just once. V was clipped by 5 bases and J by 5 bases, with 13 bases between them. The germline V gene has CDR1 LGHNT and CDR2 FRNRAP. The CDR3 spans 13 residues.

J is TRBJ2-7 and V is TRBV12-5; D not certain. The sequenced sample was peripheral blood. The TCR originated in a woman in her 70s with acute or convalescent COVID-19. CDR3 residues: CASGPILLNEQYF. The CDR3 DNA sequence: TGTGCTAGTGGTCCCATACTACTAAACGAGCAGTACTTC. The whole variable domain, filled in from reference TRBV12-5 and TRBJ2-7, reads DARVTQTPRHKVTEMGQEVTMRCQPILGHNTVFWYRQTMMQGLELLAYFRNRAPLDDSGMPKDRFSAEMPDATLATLKIQPSEPRDSAVYFCASGPILLNEQYFGPGTRLTVT.